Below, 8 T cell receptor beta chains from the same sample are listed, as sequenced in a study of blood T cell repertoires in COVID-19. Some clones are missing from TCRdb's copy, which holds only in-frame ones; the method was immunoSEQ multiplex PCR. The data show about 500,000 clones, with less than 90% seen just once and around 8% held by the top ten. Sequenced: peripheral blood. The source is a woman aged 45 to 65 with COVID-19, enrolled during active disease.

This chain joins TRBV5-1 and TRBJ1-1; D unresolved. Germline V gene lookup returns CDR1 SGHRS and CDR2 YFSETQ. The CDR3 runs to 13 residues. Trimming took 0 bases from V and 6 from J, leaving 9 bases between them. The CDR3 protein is CASSLGLRAEAFF. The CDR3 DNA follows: TGCGCCAGCAGCTTGGGGTTGAGAGCTGAAGCTTTCTTT.

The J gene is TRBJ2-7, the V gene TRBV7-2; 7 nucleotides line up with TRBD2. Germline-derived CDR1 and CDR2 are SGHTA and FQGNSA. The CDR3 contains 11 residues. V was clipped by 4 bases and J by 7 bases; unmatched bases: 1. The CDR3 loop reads CASSSGGEQYF. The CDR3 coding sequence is TGTGCCAGCAGCTCGGGGGGTGAGCAGTACTTC.

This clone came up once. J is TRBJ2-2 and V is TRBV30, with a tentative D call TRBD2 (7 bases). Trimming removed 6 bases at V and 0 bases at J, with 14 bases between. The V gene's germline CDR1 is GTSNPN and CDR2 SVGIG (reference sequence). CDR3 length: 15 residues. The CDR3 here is CACPRGLANTGELFF. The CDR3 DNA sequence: TGTGCCTGTCCGCGGGGGCTGGCGAACACCGGGGAGCTGTTTTTT.

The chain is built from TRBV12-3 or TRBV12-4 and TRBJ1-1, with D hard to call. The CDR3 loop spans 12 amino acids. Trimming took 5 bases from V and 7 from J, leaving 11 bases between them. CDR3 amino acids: CASSLHSIEAFF. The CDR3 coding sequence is TGTGCCAGCAGTCTACACAGTATTGAAGCTTTCTTT.

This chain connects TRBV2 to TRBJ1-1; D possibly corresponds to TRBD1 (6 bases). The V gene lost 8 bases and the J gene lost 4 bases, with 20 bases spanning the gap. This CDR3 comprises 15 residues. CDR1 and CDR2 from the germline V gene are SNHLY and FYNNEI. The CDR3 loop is CASFSVTGRPTEAFF. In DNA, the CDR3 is TGTGCCAGCTTCTCCGTTACAGGGCGCCCCACTGAAGCTTTCTTT.

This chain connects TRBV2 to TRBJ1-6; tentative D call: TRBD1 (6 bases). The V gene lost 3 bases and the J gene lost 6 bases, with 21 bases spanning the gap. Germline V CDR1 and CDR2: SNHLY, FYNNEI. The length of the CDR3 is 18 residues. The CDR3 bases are TGTGCCAGCAGTGATCTCCTCGGACAGACGGATTTTAATTCACCCCTCCACTTT. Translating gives CASSDLLGQTDFNSPLHF. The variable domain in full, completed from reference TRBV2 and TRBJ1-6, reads EPEVTQTPSHQVTQMGQEVILRCVPISNHLYFYWYRQILGQKVEFLVSFYNNEISEKSEIFDDQFSVERPDGSNFTLKIRSTKLEDSAMYFCASSDLLGQTDFNSPLHFGNGTRLTVT.

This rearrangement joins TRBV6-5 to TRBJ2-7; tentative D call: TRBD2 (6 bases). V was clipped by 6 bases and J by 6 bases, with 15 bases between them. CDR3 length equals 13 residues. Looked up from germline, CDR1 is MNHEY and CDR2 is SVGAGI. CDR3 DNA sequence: TGTGCCAGCAGGACGGGACTCCCCGGCGAGCAGTACTTC. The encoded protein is CASRTGLPGEQYF.

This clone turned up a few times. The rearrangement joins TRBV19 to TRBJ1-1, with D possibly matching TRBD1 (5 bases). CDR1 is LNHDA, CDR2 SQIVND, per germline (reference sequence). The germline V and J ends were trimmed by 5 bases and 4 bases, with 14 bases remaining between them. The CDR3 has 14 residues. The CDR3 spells CASSFRGEVTEAFF. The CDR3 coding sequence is TGTGCCAGTAGTTTTAGGGGCGAGGTCACTGAAGCTTTCTTT.